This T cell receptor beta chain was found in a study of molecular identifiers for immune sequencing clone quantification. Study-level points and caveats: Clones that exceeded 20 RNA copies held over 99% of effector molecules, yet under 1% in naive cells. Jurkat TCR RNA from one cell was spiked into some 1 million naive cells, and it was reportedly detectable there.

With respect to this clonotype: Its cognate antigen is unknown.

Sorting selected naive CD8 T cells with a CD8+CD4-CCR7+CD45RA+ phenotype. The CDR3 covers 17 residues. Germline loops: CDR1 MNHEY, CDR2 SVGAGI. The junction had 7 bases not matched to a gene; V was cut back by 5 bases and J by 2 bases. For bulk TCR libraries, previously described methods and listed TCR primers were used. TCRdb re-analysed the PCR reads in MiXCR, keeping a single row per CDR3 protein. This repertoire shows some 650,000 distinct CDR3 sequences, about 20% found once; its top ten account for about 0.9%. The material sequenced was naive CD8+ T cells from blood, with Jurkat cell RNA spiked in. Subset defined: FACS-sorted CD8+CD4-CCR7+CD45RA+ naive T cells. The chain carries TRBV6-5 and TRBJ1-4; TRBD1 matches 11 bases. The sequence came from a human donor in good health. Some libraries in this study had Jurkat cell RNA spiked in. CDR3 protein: CASSTDRGQETNEKLFF. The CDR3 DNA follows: TGTGCCAGCAGTACGGACAGGGGGCAAGAGACTAATGAAAAACTGTTTTTT.